The rows below give T cell receptor beta chains drawn from one sample of a study of T cell repertoires in cytomegalovirus infection. In TCRdb, the reads were re-called with MiXCR into one record per CDR3 protein. This sample has roughly 990,000 distinct CDR3 sequences, with around 32% found just once. Their recognized antigens are unknown. Sequenced material: cultured CD8+ T cells from PBMCs, taken from culture after CMV antigen stimulation. Source of these receptors: a human donor in good health (CMV status not recorded). Some clones in this sample may be carry-over from other donors' samples. Each CDR3 is given with its conserved first and last residue. Each record gives: D gene, V gene, J gene, clone size, CDR3 DNA, CDR3 protein. The D gene is left open where the match is weak. Size tells how often a clone was seen (once, few, many) or the class of an expanded clone, and some rows leave it out.

>-|TRBV5-5|TRBJ2-1|-
TGTGCCAGCAGAACTAAGAATGAGCAGTTCTTC
CASRTKNEQFF
>TRBD1|TRBV4-3|TRBJ1-2|-
TGCGCCAGCAGCCAAGGGCGGGACAGGGAGAGGTATGGCTACACCTTC
CASSQGRDRERYGYTF
>-|TRBV4-1|TRBJ2-2|-
TGCGCCAGCAGCCACGGACAGAAGAACACCGGGGAGCTGTTTTTT
CASSHGQKNTGELFF
>TRBD1|TRBV7-7|TRBJ2-1|-
TGTGCTAGCAGCGCCGGGACAGGGGGCTGGAATGAGCAGTTCTTC
CASSAGTGGWNEQFF
>-|TRBV27|TRBJ1-1|few
TGTGCCAGCAGTAGGAGGATGGGGACTGAAGCTTTCTTT
CASSRRMGTEAFF
>TRBD1|TRBV5-1|TRBJ2-1|-
TGCGCCAGCAGCCCCCTCTACGACAGGGTGGCTGAGCAGTTCTTC
CASSPLYDRVAEQFF
>-|TRBV6-1|TRBJ1-1|-
TGTGCCAGCAGTGAAGTTATAGTATCTAGGGAAGCTTTCTTT
CASSEVIVSREAFF
>-|TRBV4-2|TRBJ2-1|-
TGTGCCAGCAGCCACCATCCGGGGAGCTCCTACAATGAGCAGTTCTTC
CASSHHPGSSYNEQFF
>TRBD1|TRBV20-1|TRBJ1-1|-
TGCAGTGCTAGAGGCTTCTTAGGGACAGGGTCCTCGTTGGGGAACACTGAAGCTTTCTTT
CSARGFLGTGSSLGNTEAFF
>-|TRBV28|TRBJ2-1|few
TGTGCCAGCAGTTTTGGTCAGGGGACCAATGAGCAGTTCTTC
CASSFGQGTNEQFF
>-|TRBV10-3|TRBJ2-1|-
TGTGCCGTTTTAGAACCTGACAATGAGCAGTTCTTC
CAVLEPDNEQFF